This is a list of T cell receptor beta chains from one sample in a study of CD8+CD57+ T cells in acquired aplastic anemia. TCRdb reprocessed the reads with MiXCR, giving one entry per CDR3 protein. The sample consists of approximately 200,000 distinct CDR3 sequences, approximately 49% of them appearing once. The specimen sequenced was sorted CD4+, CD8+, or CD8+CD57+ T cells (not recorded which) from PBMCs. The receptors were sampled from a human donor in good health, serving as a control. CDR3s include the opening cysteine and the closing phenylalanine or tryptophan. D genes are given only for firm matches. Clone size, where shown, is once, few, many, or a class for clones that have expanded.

CDR3aa: CASTRQGDHNEQFF
CDR3nt: TGTGCCAGCACGAGGCAGGGGGACCACAATGAGCAGTTCTTC
v_gene: TRBV24-1
j_gene: TRBJ2-1
d_gene: TRBD1
abundance: -

CDR3aa: CATSDFSGRAYEQFF
CDR3nt: TGTGCCACCAGTGATTTTAGCGGGAGGGCCTATGAGCAGTTCTTC
v_gene: TRBV24-1
j_gene: TRBJ2-1
d_gene: TRBD2
abundance: -

CDR3aa: CAISERGSSSYEQYF
CDR3nt: TGTGCCATCAGTGAGAGGGGTTCTAGCTCCTACGAGCAGTACTTC
v_gene: TRBV10-3
j_gene: TRBJ2-7
d_gene: -
abundance: few

CDR3aa: CASSEQGTEAFF
CDR3nt: TGTGCCAGCAGTGAGCAGGGGACTGAAGCTTTCTTT
v_gene: TRBV25-1
j_gene: TRBJ1-1
d_gene: -
abundance: many

CDR3aa: CASSLTGPEKLFF
CDR3nt: TGTGCCAGCAGTTTAACAGGGCCAGAAAAACTGTTTTTT
v_gene: TRBV12-3/TRBV12-4
j_gene: TRBJ1-4
d_gene: -
abundance: many

CDR3aa: CASSESGGGRGGYTF
CDR3nt: TGTGCCAGCAGTGAATCCGGGGGAGGGAGAGGTGGCTACACCTTC
v_gene: TRBV25-1
j_gene: TRBJ1-2
d_gene: -
abundance: many

CDR3aa: CASSISGGGSYEQYF
CDR3nt: TGTGCCAGCAGCATTTCGGGGGGGGGAAGCTACGAGCAGTACTTC
v_gene: TRBV7-9
j_gene: TRBJ2-7
d_gene: TRBD2
abundance: -

CDR3aa: CASSEFSREKLFF
CDR3nt: TGTGCCAGCAGTGAATTCTCGCGTGAAAAACTGTTTTTT
v_gene: TRBV25-1
j_gene: TRBJ1-4
d_gene: -
abundance: many

CDR3aa: CASSETAGELFF
CDR3nt: TGCGCCAGCAGTGAGACAGCCGGGGAGCTGTTTTTT
v_gene: TRBV10-2
j_gene: TRBJ2-2
d_gene: -
abundance: -

CDR3aa: CAITDRDSGYTF
CDR3nt: TGTGCCATTACCGACAGGGATAGTGGCTACACCTTC
v_gene: TRBV10-3
j_gene: TRBJ1-2
d_gene: TRBD1
abundance: -

CDR3aa: CASSAEQGWYTDTQYF
CDR3nt: TGCGCCAGCAGTGCGGAGCAGGGTTGGTACACAGATACGCAGTATTTT
v_gene: TRBV10-1
j_gene: TRBJ2-3
d_gene: -
abundance: once

CDR3aa: CASSIIASGGAAGANVLTF
CDR3nt: TGTGCCAGTAGTATCATTGCTAGCGGGGGGGCCGCTGGGGCCAACGTCCTGACTTTC
v_gene: TRBV19
j_gene: TRBJ2-6
d_gene: TRBD2
abundance: many

CDR3aa: CASSLDQSYEQYF
CDR3nt: TGTGCCAGCAGCTTAGACCAATCCTACGAGCAGTACTTC
v_gene: TRBV7-2
j_gene: TRBJ2-7
d_gene: -
abundance: -